Listed below are T cell receptor beta chains from one sample, sequenced in a study of CD8 T cells in Susac syndrome. In TCRdb, the immunoSEQ multiplex PCR reads were re-called with MiXCR into one record per CDR3 protein. This table has about 49,000 distinct CDR3 sequences, approximately 94% appearing once. Sequencing was done on a sample of CD8+ T cells from PBMCs. Source of these receptors: a human donor in good health. Each CDR3 is given with its conserved first and last residue. The order of the fields is V gene, D gene, CDR3 protein. The D gene is left open where the match is weak.

v_call: TRBV5-1; d_call: NA; cdr3_aa: CASSPTQGGPDPQYF
v_call: TRBV7-9; d_call: NA; cdr3_aa: CASSSGGDLLEQYF
v_call: TRBV9; d_call: NA; cdr3_aa: CASSVGDGDGYTF
v_call: TRBV29-1; d_call: NA; cdr3_aa: CSVFSVNSYEQYF
v_call: TRBV19; d_call: NA; cdr3_aa: CASSPFSGGVHEQYF
v_call: TRBV15; d_call: NA; cdr3_aa: CATRDADTQYF
v_call: TRBV2; d_call: NA; cdr3_aa: CASSERPEQFF
v_call: TRBV2; d_call: TRBD2; cdr3_aa: CASSGLAGFYEQYF
v_call: TRBV2; d_call: NA; cdr3_aa: CASSEGDQPQHF
v_call: TRBV7-9; d_call: NA; cdr3_aa: CASSLGVPYEQYF
v_call: TRBV29-1; d_call: TRBD2; cdr3_aa: CSVEGGLAGSFFLTDTQYF
v_call: TRBV28; d_call: TRBD2; cdr3_aa: CASWGAGGLYEQYF
v_call: TRBV5-1; d_call: TRBD2; cdr3_aa: CASTQGLAGGGARIEQFF
v_call: TRBV28; d_call: TRBD2; cdr3_aa: CASSEGLAGVEQYF
v_call: TRBV7-2; d_call: NA; cdr3_aa: CASSLGTASSF
v_call: TRBV15; d_call: NA; cdr3_aa: CATSGRAVFQETQYF
v_call: TRBV29-1; d_call: NA; cdr3_aa: CSVKDLGPPYNEQFF
v_call: TRBV15; d_call: NA; cdr3_aa: CATRSKFRSPTDTQYF
v_call: TRBV6-2/TRBV6-3; d_call: NA; cdr3_aa: CASRQYEQFF
v_call: TRBV2; d_call: NA; cdr3_aa: CASSETSSYNEQFF
v_call: TRBV13; d_call: NA; cdr3_aa: CASSQRTLTGELFF
v_call: TRBV12-3/TRBV12-4; d_call: NA; cdr3_aa: CASSLGLTLEQYF
v_call: TRBV5-1; d_call: NA; cdr3_aa: CASSLGPGAYNEQFF
v_call: TRBV29-1; d_call: NA; cdr3_aa: CSVLWGGEKLFF
v_call: TRBV28; d_call: NA; cdr3_aa: CASRRTGATNEKLFF
v_call: TRBV7-9; d_call: NA; cdr3_aa: CASIGRSSSGNTIYF